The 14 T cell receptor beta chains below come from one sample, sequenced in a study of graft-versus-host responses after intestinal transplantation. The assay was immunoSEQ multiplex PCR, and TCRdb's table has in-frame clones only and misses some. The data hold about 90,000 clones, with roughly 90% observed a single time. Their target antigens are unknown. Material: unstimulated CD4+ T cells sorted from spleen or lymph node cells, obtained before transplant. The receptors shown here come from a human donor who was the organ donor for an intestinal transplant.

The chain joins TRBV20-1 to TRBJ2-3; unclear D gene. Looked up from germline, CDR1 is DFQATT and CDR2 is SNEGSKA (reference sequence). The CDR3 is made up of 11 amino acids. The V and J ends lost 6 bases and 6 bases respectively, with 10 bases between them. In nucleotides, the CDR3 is TGCAGTGCGTTAGTAGTGGATACGCAGTATTTT. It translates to CSALVVDTQYF.

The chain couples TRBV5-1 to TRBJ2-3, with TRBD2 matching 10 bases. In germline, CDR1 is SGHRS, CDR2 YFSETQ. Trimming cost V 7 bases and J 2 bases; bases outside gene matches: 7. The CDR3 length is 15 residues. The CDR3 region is CASQRGGANTDTQYF. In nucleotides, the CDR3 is TGCGCCAGCCAGCGGGGGGGAGCGAACACAGATACGCAGTATTTT.

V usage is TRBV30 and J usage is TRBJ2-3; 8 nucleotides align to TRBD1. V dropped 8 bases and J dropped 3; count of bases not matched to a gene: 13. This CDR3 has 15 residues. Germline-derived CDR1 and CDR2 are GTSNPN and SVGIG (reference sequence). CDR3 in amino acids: CARTQGGGMTDTQYF. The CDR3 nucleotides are TGTGCCCGGACACAGGGGGGCGGGATGACAGATACGCAGTATTTT.

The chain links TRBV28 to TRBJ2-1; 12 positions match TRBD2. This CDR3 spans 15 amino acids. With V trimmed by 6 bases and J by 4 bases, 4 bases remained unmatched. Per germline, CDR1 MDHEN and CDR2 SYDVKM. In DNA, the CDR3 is TGTGCCAGCAGACCACTAGCGGGAGGATACAATGAGCAGTTCTTC. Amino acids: CASRPLAGGYNEQFF.

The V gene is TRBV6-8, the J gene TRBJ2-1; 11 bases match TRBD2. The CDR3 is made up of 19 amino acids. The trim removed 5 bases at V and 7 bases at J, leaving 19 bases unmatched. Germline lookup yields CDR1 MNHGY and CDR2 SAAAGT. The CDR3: CASSLSSGRNPKGSNEQFF. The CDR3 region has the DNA TGTGCCAGCAGTCTCTCTAGCGGGAGGAACCCAAAAGGTAGTAATGAGCAGTTCTTC.

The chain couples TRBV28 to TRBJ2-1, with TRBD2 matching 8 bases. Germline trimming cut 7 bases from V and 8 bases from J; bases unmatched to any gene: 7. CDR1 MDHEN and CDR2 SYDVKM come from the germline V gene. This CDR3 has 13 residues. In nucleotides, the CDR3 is TGTGCCAGCAACAGCGGGAGTCGCTATGAGCAGTTCTTC. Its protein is CASNSGSRYEQFF. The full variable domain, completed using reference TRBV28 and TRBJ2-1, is DVKVTQSSRYLVKRTGEKVFLECVQDMDHENMFWYRQDPGLGLRLIYFSYDVKMKEKGDIPEGYSVSREKKERFSLILESASTNQTSMYLCASNSGSRYEQFFGPGTRLTVL.

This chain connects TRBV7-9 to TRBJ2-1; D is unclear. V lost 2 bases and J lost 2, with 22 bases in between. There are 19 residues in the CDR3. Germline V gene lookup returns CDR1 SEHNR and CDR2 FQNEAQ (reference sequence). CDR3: CASSLFPVLAVSPYNEQFF. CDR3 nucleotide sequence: TGTGCCAGCAGCTTATTCCCCGTGTTGGCAGTCTCCCCCTACAATGAGCAGTTCTTC.

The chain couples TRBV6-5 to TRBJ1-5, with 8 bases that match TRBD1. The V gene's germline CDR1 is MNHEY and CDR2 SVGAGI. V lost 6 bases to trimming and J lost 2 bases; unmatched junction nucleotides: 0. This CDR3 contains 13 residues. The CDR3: CASRGQGNQPQHF. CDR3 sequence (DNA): TGTGCCAGCAGGGGACAGGGCAATCAGCCCCAGCATTTT.

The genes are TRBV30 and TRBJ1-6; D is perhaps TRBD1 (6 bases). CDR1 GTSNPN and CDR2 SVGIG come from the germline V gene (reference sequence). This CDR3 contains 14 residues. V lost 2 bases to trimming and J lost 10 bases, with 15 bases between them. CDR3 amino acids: CAWSLGGLESPLHF. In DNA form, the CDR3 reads TGTGCCTGGAGTCTAGGGGGTTTAGAATCACCCCTCCACTTT.

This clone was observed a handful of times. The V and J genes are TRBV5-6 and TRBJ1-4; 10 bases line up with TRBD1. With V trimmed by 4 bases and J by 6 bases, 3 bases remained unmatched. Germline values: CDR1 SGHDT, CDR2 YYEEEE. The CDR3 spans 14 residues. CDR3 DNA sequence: TGTGCCAGCAGCAGGGGACAGGGGTATGAAAAACTGTTTTTT. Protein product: CASSRGQGYEKLFF.

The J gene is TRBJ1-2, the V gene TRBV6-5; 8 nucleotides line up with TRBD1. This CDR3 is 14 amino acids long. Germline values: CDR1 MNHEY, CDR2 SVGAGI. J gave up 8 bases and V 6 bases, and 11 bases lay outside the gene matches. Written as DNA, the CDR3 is TGTGCCAGCAGCCCTGGACAGGGTGGGGGCGGCTACACCTTC. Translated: CASSPGQGGGGYTF.

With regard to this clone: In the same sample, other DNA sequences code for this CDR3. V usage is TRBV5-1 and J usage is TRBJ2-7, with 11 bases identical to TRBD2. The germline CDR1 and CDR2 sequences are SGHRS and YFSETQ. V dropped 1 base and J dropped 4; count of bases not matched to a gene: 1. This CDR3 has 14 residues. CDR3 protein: CASSLTSGRYEQYF. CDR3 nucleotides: TGCGCCAGCAGCTTGACTAGCGGGAGATACGAGCAGTACTTC. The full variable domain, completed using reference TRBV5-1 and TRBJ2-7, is KAGVTQTPRYLIKTRGQQVTLSCSPISGHRSVSWYQQTPGQGLQFLFEYFSETQRNKGNFPGRFSGRQFSNSRSEMNVSTLELGDSALYLCASSLTSGRYEQYFGPGTRLTVT.

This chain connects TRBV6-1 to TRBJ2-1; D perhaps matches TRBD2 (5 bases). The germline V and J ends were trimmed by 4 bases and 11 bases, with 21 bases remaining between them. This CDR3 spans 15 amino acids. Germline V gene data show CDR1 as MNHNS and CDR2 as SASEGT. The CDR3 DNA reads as TGTGCCAGCAGTGGGGAGAACCCCTCTAGATTTAAGCAGTTCTTC. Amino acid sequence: CASSGENPSRFKQFF.

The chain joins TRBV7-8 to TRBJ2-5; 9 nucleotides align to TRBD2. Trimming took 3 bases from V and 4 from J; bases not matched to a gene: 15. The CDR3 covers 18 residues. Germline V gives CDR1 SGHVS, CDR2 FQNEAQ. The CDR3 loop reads CASSLSFVAGGFPETQYF. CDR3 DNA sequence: TGTGCCAGCAGCTTGTCTTTCGTCGCGGGAGGGTTTCCAGAGACCCAGTACTTC. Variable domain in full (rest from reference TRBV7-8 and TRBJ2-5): GAGVSQSPRYKVAKRGQDVALRCDPISGHVSLFWYQQALGQGPEFLTYFQNEAQLDKSGLPSDRFFAERPEGSVSTLKIQRTQQEDSAVYLCASSLSFVAGGFPETQYFGPGTRLLVL.